This T cell receptor beta chain was sequenced in a study of blood T cell repertoires in COVID-19. Looking at the study overall: Acute-phase and convalescent COVID-19 samples originated in the United States, Italy and Spain.

In the original workflow: Amplification with reference gene primers provided the estimates of nucleated cell counts. The data were produced by immunoSEQ multiplex PCR, yet TCRdb's version contains in-frame clones alone and is incomplete. D and trimming come from the DNA, and the V and J calls and clone size come from that table. The sample yields 150,000 to 250,000 clones, just under 85% seen once. Trimming pared 6 bases from V and 5 bases from J, leaving 20 bases between. The CDR3 loop spans 15 amino acids. Germline CDR1 and CDR2: SNHLY and FYNNEI. The sample was peripheral blood. The J gene is TRBJ2-7, the V gene TRBV2; maybe TRBD2 (6 bases). The receptor was isolated from a human donor with acute or convalescent COVID-19. The donor label of this sample is uncertain. CDR3 sequence: CASSTPLTGEDEQYF. The CDR3 DNA follows: TGTGCCAGCAGCACGCCACTGACGGGGGAGGACGAGCAGTACTTC.